This T cell receptor (beta chain) was observed in a study of response to subunit inactivated influenza vaccine (dated by TCRdb to 2016 to 2019). Broadly, across the study: Deep quantitative profiling of the T cell receptor repertoire was used in the study to follow responses to a trivalent subunit inactivated influenza vaccine.

Beyond this particular receptor, the publication reports: The authors proposed that each seasonal influenza vaccination may bring in only a limited number of new T cells.

Of note for this clonotype: The antigen it recognizes is unknown. No much larger clonotype is one base removed from it; base qualities were not supplied.

The library was prepared using RT-PCR. Data came from an Illumina HiSeq 2500. Starting from the raw public reads, TCRdb applied fastp trimming at Q25, assembled clones with MiXCR and retained in-frame beta chains. Identical CDR3 protein sequences are pooled into one entry, listed with their most common genes and DNA. In all, the sample holds approximately 490,000 distinct CDR3 sequences, and less than 7.5% of those were seen once. The ten largest clonotypes hold roughly 13% of the sample. The cysteine opens and the phenylalanine closes a CDR3 of 13 amino acids. Only CDR3 DNA remains: 39 bases, in frame from the first base. Trimming costs V 0 bases and J 11 bases, and their ends lie 13 bases apart. Per the germline V gene (reference sequence), GTSNPN is the CDR1 and SVGIG is the CDR2.

The V and J genes are TRBV30 and TRBJ1-4; a tentative D match to TRBD1 spans 5 bases. The clonotype comes from a man between 50 and 70 years old who received an inactivated influenza vaccine. Donor details come from another sample of the same person, matched by shared clones. This sample comprised PBMCs from blood, obtained about 24 months after vaccination. The nucleotides are TGTGCCTGGAGTGTACCGGCAGGGCAGAAACTGTTTTTT. It encodes CAWSVPAGQKLFF.